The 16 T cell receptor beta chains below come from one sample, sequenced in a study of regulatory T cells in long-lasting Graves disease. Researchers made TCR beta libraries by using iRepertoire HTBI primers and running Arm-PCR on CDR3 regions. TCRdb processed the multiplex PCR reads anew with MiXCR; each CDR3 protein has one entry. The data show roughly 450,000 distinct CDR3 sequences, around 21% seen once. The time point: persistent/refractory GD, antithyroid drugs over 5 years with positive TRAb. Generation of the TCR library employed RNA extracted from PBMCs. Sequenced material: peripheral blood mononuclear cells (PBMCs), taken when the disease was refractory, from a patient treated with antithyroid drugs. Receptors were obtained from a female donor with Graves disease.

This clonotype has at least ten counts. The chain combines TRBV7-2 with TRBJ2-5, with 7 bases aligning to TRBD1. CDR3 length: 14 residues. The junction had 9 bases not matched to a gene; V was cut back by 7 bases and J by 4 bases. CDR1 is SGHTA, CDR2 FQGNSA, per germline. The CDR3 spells CASTIGPGGETQYF. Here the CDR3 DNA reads TGTGCCAGCACTATAGGACCAGGGGGAGAGACCCAGTACTTC.

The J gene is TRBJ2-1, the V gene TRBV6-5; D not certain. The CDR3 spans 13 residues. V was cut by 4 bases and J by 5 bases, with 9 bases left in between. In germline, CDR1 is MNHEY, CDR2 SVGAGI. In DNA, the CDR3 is TGTGCCAGCAGTTCCCCCGGAAACAATGAGCAGTTCTTC. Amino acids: CASSSPGNNEQFF.

CDR3 protein: CASSQGTHSGANVLTF. CDR3 coding DNA: TGTGCCAGCAGTCAGGGGACTCACTCTGGGGCCAACGTCCTGACTTTC. The V gene is TRBV2, the J gene TRBJ2-6; D may be TRBD1 or TRBD2 (6 bases each). This CDR3 region has 16 residues. Germline CDR1 is SNHLY and CDR2 is FYNNEI. With 5 bases removed from V and 0 bases from J, the gap between germline ends came to 11 bases.

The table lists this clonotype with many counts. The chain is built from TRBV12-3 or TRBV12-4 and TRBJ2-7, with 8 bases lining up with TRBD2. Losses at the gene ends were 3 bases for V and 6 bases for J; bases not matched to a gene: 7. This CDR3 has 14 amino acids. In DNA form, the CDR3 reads TGTGCCAGCAGTTTCCGGGAGGGTCGCGGCGAGCAGTACTTC. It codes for CASSFREGRGEQYF.

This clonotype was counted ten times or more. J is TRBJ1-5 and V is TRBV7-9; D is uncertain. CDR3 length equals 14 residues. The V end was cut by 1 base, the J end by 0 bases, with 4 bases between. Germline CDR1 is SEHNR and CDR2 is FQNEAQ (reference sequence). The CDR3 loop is CASSLGLSNQPQHF. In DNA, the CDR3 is TGTGCCAGCAGCTTAGGCCTTAGCAATCAGCCCCAGCATTTT.

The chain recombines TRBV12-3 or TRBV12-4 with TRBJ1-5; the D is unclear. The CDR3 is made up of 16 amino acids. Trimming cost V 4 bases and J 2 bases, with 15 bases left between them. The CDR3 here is CASSYFEETGNQPQHF. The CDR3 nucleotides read TGTGCCAGCAGTTACTTTGAAGAGACGGGCAATCAGCCCCAGCATTTT.

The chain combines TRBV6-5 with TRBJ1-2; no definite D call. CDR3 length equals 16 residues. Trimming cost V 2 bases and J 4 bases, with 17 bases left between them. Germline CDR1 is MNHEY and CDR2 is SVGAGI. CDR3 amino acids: CASSYLSGFRSYGYTF. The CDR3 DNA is TGTGCCAGCAGTTACCTTTCGGGGTTCAGAAGCTATGGCTACACCTTC.

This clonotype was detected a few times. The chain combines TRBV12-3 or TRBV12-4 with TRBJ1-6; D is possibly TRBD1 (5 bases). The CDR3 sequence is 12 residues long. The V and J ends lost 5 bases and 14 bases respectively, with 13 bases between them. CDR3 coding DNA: TGTGCCAGCAGTACCGGGGCGAGAACCCTCCACTTT. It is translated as CASSTGARTLHF.

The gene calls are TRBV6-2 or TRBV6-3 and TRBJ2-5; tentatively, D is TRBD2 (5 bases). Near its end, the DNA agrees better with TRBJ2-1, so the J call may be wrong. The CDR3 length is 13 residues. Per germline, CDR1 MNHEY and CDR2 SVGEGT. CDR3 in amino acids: CASRYLADNEQFF. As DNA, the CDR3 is TGTGCCAGCAGGTATCTAGCAGACAATGAGCAGTTCTTC.

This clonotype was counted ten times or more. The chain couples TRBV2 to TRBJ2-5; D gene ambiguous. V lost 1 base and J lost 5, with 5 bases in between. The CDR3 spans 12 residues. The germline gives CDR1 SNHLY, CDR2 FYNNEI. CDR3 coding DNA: TGTGCCAGCAGTGAAGAAGAGGAGACCCAGTACTTC. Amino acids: CASSEEEETQYF.

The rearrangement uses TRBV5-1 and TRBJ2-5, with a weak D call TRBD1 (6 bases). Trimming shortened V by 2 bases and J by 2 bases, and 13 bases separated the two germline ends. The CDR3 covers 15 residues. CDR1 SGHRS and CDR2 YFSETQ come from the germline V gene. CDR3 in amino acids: CASSFGTQRQETQYF. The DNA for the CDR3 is TGCGCCAGCAGCTTTGGGACACAGCGGCAAGAGACCCAGTACTTC.

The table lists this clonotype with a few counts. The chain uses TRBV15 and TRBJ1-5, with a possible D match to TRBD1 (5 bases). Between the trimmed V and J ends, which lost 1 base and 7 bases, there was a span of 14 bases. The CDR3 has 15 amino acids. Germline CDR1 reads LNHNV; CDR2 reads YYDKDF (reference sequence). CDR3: CATSRGGGAGQPQHF. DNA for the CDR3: TGTGCCACCAGCAGAGGAGGAGGGGCGGGCCAGCCCCAGCATTTT.

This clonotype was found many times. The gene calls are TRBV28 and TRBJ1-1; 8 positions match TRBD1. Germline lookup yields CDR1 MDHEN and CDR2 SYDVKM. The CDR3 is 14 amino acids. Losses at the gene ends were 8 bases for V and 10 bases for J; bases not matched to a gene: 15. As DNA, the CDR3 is TGTGCCAGCGATTCGGACAGGGCGATCCGCTCAGCTTTCTTT. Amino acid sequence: CASDSDRAIRSAFF.

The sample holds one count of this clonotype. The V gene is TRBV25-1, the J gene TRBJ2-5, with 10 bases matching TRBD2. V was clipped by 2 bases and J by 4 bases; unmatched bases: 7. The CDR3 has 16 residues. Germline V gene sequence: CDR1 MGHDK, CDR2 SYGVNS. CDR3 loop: CASSESTSGEGETQYF. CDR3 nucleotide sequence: TGTGCCAGCAGTGAAAGCACTAGCGGGGAAGGAGAGACCCAGTACTTC.

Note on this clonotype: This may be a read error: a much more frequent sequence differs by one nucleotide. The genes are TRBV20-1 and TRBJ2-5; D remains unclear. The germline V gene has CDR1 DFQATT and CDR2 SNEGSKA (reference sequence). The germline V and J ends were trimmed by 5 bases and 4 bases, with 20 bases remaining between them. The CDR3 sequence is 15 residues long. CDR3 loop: CSALPRIAARETQYF. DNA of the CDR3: TGCAGTGCTCTCCCCAGGATAGCAGCCCGAGAGACCCAGTACTTC.

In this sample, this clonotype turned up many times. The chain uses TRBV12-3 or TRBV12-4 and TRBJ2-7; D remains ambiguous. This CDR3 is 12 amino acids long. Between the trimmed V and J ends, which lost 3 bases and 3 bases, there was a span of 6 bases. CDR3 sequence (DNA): TGTGCCAGCAGTTTCCAGCTCTACGAGCAGTACTTC. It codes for CASSFQLYEQYF.